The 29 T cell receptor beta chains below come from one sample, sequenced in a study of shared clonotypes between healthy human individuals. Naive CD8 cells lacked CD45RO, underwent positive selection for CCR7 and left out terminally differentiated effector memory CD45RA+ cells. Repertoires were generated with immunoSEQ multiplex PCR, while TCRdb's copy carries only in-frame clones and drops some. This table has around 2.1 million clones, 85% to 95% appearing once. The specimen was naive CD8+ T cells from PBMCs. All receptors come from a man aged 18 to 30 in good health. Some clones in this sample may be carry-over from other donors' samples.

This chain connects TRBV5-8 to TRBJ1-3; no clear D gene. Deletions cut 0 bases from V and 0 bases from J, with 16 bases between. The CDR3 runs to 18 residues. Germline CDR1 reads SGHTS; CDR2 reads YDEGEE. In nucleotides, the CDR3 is TGTGCCAGCAGCTTGGGCCCCGGGGTAATGGGCTCTGGAAACACCATATATTTT. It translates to CASSLGPGVMGSGNTIYF.

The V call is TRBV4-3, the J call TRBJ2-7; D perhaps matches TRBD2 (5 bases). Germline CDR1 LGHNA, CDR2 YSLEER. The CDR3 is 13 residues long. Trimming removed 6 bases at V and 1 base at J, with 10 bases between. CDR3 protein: CASRGSTSYEQYF. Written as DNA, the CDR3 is TGCGCCAGCAGGGGGAGCACTTCCTACGAGCAGTACTTC.

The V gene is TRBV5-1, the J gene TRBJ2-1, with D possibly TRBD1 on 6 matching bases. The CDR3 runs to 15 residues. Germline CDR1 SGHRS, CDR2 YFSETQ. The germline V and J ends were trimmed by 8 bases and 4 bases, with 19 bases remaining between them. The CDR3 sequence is CASGEQGGGYNEQFF. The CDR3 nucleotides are TGCGCCAGTGGTGAACAGGGCGGTGGGTACAATGAGCAGTTCTTC.

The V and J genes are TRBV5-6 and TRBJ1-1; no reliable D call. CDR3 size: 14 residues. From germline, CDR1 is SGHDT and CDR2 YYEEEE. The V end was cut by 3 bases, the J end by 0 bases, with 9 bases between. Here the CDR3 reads CASSWTVMNTEAFF. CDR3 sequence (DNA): TGTGCCAGCAGCTGGACGGTGATGAACACTGAAGCTTTCTTT.

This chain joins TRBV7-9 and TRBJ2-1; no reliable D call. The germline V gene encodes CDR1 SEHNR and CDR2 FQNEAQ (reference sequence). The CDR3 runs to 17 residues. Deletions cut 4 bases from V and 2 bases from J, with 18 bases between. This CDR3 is CASSSPTVRATYNEQFF. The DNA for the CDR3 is TGTGCCAGCAGCTCCCCGACGGTTAGGGCCACCTACAATGAGCAGTTCTTC.

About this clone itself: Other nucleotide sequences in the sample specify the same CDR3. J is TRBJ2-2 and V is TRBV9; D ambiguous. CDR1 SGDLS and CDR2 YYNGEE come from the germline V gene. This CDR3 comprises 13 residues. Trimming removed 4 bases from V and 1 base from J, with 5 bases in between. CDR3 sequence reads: CASSPLNTGELFF. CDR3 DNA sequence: TGTGCCAGCAGCCCTCTGAACACCGGGGAGCTGTTTTTT.

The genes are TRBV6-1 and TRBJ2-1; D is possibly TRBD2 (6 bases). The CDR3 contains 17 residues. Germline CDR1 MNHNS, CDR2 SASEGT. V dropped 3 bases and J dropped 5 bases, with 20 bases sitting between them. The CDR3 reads CASSDVSGRLGNNEQFF. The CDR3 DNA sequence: TGTGCCAGCAGTGATGTCTCAGGGAGACTAGGCAACAATGAGCAGTTCTTC.

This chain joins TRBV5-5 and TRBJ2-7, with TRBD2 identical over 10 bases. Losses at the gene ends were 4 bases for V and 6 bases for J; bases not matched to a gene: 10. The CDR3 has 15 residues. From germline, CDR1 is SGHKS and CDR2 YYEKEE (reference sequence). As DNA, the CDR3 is TGTGCCAGCAGCACGCCGGGACTAGCGCCAGCCGAGCAGTACTTC. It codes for CASSTPGLAPAEQYF.

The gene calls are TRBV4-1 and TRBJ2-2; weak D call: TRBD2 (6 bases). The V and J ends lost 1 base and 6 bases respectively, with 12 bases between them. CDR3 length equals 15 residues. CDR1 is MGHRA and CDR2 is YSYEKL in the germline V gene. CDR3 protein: CASSQAATRAGELFF. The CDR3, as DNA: TGCGCCAGCAGCCAAGCCGCGACTAGGGCCGGGGAGCTGTTTTTT.

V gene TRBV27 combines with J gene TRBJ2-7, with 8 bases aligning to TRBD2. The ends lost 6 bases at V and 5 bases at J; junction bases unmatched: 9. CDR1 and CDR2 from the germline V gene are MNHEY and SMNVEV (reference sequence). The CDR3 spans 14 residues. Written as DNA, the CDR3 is TGTGCCAGCAGACGGGGGGGCGGAGGAAACGAGCAGTACTTC. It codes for CASRRGGGGNEQYF.

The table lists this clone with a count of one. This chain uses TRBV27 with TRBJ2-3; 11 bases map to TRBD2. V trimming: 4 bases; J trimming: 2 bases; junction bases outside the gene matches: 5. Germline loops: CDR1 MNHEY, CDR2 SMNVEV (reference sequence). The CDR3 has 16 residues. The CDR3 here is CASSSTSGSITDTQYF. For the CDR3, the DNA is TGTGCCAGCAGTTCAACTAGCGGGAGCATCACAGATACGCAGTATTTT.

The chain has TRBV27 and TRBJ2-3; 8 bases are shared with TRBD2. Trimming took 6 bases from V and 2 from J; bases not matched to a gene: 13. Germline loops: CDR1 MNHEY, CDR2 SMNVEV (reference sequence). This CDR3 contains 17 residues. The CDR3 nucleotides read TGTGCCAGCAGCACAGAGCTAATAGCGGGATCCACAGATACGCAGTATTTT. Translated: CASSTELIAGSTDTQYF.

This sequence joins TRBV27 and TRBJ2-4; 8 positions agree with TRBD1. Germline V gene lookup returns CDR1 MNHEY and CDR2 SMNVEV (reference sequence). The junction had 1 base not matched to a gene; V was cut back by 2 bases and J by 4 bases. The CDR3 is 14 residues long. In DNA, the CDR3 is TGTGCCAGCAGTTTAAGGACAGGGAAAAACATTCAGTACTTC. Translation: CASSLRTGKNIQYF.

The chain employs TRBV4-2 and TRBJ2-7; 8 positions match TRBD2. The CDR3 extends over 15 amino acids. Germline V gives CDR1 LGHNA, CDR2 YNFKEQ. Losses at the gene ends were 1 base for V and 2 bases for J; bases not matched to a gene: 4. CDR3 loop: CASSQGLALTYEQYF. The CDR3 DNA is TGTGCCAGCAGCCAAGGACTAGCGCTAACCTACGAGCAGTACTTC.

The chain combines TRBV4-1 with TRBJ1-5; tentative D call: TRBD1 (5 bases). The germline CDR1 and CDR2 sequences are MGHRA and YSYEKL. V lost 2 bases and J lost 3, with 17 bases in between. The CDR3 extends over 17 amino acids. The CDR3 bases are TGCGCCAGCAGCCAAATAACTCGGGACGCCTACAATCAGCCCCAGCATTTT. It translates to CASSQITRDAYNQPQHF.

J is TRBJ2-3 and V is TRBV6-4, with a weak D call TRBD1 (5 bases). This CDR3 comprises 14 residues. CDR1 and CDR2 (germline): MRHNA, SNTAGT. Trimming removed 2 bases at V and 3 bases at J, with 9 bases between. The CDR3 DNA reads TGTGCCAGCAGTGACAGGGGTATGACAGATACGCAGTATTTT. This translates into CASSDRGMTDTQYF.

The CDR3 DNA sequence: TGTGCCAGCAGTTTCCCACCAGGGGAGGGCACTGAAGCTTTCTTT. Translated, it gives CASSFPPGEGTEAFF. The genes are TRBV28 and TRBJ1-1; maybe TRBD1 (6 bases). This CDR3 is 15 amino acids long. Between the trimmed V and J ends, which lost 3 bases and 4 bases, there was a span of 15 bases. The germline gives CDR1 MDHEN, CDR2 SYDVKM. Full variable domain (remainder filled in from reference TRBV28 and TRBJ1-1): DVKVTQSSRYLVKRTGEKVFLECVQDMDHENMFWYRQDPGLGLRLIYFSYDVKMKEKGDIPEGYSVSREKKERFSLILESASTNQTSMYLCASSFPPGEGTEAFFGQGTRLTVV.

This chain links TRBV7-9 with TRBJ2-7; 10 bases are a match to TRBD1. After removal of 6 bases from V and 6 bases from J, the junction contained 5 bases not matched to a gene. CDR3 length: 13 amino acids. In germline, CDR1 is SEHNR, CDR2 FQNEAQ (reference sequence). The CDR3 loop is CASSRDRGSEQYF. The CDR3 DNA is TGTGCCAGCAGTCGGGACAGGGGTTCCGAGCAGTACTTC.

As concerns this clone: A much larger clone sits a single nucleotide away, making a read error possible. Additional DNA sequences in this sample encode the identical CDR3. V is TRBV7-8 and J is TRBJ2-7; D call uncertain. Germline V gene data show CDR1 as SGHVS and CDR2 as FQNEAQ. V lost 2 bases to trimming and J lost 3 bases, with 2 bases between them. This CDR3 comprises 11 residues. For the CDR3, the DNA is TGTGCCAGCAGCTTATACTACGAGCAGTACTTC. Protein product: CASSLYYEQYF.

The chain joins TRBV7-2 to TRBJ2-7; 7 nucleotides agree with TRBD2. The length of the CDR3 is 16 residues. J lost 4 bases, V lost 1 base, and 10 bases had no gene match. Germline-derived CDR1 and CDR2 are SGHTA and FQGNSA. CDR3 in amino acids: CASSLDWRENTYEQYF. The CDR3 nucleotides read TGTGCCAGCAGCTTAGATTGGCGGGAGAATACGTACGAGCAGTACTTC. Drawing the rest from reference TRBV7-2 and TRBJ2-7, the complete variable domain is GAGVSQSPSNKVTEKGKDVELRCDPISGHTALYWYRQSLGQGLEFLIYFQGNSAPDKSGLPSDRFSAERTGGSVSTLTIQRTQQEDSAVYLCASSLDWRENTYEQYFGPGTRLTVT.

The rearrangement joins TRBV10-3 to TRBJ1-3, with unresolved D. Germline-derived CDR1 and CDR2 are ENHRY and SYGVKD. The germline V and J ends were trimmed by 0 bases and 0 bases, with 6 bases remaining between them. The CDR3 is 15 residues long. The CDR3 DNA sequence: TGTGCCATCAGTGAGTCCCCCGTCTCTGGAAACACCATATATTTT. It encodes CAISESPVSGNTIYF.

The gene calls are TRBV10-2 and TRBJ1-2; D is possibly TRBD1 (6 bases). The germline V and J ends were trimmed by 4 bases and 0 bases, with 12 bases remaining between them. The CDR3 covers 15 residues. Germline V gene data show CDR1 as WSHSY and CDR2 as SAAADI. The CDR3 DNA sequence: TGCGCCAGCAGTGGGACAGCGGCCGCTAACTATGGCTACACCTTC. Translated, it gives CASSGTAAANYGYTF.

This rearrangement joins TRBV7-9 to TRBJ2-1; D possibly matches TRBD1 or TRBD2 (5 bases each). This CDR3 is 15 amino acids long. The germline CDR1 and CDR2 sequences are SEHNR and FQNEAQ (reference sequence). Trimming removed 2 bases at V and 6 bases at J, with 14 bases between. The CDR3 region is CASSLKGPVINEQFF. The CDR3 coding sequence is TGTGCCAGCAGCTTAAAGGGACCCGTCATCAATGAGCAGTTCTTC.

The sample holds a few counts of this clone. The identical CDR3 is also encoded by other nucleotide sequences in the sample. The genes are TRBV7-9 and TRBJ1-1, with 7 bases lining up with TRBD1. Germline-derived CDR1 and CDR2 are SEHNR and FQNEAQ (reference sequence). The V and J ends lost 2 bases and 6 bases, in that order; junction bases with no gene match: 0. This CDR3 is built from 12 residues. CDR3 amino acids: CASSLRGPEAFF. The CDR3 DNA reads TGTGCCAGCAGCTTAAGGGGGCCTGAAGCTTTCTTT. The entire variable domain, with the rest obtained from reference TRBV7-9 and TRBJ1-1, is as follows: DTGVSQNPRHKITKRGQNVTFRCDPISEHNRLYWYRQTLGQGPEFLTYFQNEAQLEKSRLLSDRFSAERPKGSFSTLEIQRTEQGDSAMYLCASSLRGPEAFFGQGTRLTVV.

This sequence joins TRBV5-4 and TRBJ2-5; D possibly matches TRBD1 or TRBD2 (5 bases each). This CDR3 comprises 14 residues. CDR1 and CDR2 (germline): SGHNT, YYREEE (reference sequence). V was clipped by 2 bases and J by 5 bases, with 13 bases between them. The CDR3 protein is CASSFRDGHETQYF. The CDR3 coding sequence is TGTGCCAGCAGCTTCAGGGACGGTCATGAGACCCAGTACTTC.

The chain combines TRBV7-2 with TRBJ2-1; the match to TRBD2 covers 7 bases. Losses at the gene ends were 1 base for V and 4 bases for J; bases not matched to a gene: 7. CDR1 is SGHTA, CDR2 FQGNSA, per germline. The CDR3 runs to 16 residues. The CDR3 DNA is TGTGCCAGCAGCTTAGGCGGGGGACTGAAATACAATGAGCAGTTCTTC. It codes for CASSLGGGLKYNEQFF.

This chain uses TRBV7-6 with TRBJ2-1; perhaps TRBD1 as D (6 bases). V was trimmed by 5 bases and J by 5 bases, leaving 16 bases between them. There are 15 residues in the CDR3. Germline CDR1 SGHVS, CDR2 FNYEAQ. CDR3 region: CASSASQGTDNEQFF. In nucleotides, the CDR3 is TGTGCCAGCAGCGCCAGTCAGGGGACCGACAATGAGCAGTTCTTC. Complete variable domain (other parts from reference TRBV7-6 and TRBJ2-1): GAGVSQSPRYKVTKRGQDVALRCDPISGHVSLYWYRQALGQGPEFLTYFNYEAQQDKSGLPNDRFSAERPEGSISTLTIQRTEQRDSAMYRCASSASQGTDNEQFFGPGTRLTVL.

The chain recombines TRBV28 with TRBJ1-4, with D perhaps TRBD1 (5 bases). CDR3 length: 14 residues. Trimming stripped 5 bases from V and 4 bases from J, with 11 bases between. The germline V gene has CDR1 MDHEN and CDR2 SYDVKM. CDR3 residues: CASSPRQNNEKLFF. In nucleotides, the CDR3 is TGTGCCAGCAGTCCCAGACAGAATAATGAAAAACTGTTTTTT.

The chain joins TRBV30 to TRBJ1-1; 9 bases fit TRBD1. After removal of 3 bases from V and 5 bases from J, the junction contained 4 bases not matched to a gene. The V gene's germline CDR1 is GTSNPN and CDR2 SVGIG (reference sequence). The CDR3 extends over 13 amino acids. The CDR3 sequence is CAWRGQGWTEAFF. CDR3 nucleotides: TGTGCCTGGAGGGGACAGGGATGGACTGAAGCTTTCTTT.